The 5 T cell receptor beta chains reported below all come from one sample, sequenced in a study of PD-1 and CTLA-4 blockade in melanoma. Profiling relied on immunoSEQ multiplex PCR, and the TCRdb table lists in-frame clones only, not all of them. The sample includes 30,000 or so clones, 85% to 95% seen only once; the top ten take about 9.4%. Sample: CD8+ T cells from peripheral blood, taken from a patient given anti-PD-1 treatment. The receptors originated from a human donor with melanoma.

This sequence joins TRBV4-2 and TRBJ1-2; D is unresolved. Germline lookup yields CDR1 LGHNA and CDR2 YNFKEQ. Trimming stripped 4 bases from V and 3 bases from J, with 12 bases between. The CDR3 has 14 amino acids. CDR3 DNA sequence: TGTGCCAGCAGCCCCCGGGAACTCGACTATGGCTACACCTTC. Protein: CASSPRELDYGYTF.

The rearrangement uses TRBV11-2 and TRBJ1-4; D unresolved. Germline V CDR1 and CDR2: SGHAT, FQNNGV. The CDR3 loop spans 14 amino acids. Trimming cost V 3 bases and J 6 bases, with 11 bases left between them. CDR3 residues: CASSFVGLDEKLFF. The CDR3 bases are TGTGCCAGCAGCTTTGTAGGGTTGGATGAAAAACTGTTTTTT.

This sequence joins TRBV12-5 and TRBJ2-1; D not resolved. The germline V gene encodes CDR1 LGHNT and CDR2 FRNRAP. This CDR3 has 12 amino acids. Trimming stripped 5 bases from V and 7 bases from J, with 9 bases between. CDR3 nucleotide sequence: TGTGCTAGTGGTCTAGACCGGAATGAGCAGTTCTTC. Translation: CASGLDRNEQFF.

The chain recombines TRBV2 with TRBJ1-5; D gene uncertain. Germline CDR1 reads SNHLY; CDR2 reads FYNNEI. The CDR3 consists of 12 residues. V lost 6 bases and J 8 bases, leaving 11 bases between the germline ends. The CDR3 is CASSHARKPQHF. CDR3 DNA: TGTGCCAGCAGCCATGCCCGGAAGCCCCAGCATTTT.

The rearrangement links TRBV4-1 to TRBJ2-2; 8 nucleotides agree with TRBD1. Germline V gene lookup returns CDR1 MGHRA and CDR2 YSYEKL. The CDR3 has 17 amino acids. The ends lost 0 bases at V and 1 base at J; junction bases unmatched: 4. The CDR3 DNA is TGCGCCAGCAGCCAAGAAAGGGGGACAGGGAACACCGGGGAGCTGTTTTTT. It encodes CASSQERGTGNTGELFF.